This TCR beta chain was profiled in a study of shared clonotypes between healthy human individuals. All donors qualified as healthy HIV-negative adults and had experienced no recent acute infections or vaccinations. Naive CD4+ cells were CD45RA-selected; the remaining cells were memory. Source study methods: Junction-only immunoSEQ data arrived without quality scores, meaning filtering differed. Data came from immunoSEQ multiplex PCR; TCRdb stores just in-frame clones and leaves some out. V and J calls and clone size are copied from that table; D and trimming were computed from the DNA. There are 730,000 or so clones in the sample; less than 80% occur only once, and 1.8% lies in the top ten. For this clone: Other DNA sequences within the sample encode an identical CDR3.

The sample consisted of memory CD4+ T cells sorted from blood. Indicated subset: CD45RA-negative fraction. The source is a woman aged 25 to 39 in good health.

In DNA form, the CDR3 reads TGCAGTGCCGCGGGGAACTACGAGCAGTACTTC. Its translation: CSAAGNYEQYF. J is TRBJ2-7 and V is TRBV20-1; D is possibly TRBD2 (6 bases). This CDR3 contains 11 residues. V was cut by 6 bases and J by 3 bases, with 9 bases left in between. From germline, CDR1 is DFQATT and CDR2 SNEGSKA (reference sequence).